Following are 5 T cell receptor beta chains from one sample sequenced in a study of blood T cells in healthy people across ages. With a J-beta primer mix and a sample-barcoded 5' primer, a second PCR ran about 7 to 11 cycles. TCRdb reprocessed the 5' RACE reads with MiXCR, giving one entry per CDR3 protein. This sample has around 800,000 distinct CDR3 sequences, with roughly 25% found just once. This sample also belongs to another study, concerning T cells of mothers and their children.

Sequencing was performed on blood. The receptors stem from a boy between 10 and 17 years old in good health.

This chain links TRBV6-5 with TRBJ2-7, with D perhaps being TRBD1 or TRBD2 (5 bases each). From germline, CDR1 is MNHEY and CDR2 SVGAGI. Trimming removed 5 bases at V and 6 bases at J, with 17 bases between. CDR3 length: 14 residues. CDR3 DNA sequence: TGTGCCAGCAGTCCAGGGACCCTGGTCACCGAGCAGTACTTC. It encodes CASSPGTLVTEQYF.

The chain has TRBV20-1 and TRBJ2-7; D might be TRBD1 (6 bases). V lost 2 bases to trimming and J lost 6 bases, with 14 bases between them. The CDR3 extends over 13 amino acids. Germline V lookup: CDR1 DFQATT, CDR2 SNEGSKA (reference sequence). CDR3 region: CSARWQGSSEQYF. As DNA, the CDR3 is TGCAGTGCTAGATGGCAGGGGAGCTCCGAGCAGTACTTC.

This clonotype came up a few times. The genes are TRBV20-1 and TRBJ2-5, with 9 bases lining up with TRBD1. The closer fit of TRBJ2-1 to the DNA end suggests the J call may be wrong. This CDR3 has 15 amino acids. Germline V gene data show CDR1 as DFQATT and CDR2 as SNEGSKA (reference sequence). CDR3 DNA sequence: TGCAGTGCTCCGGGACAGGGCCGAACCTACAATGAGCAGTTCTTC. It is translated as CSAPGQGRTYNEQFF.

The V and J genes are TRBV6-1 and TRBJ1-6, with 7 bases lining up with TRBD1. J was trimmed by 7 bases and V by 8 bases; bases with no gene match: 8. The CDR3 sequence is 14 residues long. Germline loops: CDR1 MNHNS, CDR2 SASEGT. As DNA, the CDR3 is TGTGCCAGCGGACCGGGACAGTGGAATTCACCCCTCCACTTT. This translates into CASGPGQWNSPLHF.

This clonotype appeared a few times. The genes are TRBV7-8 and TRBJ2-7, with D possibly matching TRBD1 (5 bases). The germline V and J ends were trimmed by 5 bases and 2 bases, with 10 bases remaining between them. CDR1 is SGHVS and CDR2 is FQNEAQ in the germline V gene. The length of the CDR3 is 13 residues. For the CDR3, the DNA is TGTGCCAGCAGCAGACAGAGGACCTACGAGCAGTACTTC. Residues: CASSRQRTYEQYF.